The text below deals with one T cell receptor beta chain. Its cognate antigen is unknown. Sequencing was performed with immunoSEQ multiplex PCR; in TCRdb, only in-frame clones are kept and a portion is missing. The table shows 450,000 to 700,000 clones, with less than 97% occurring only once. Naive CD8 isolation took CD45RO-negative cells positively selected for CCR7 and excluded terminally differentiated effector memory CD45RA+ cells. Healthy HIV-negative adults with no recent acute infections or vaccinations were recruited as donors. This entry comes from a study of shared clonotypes between healthy human individuals. V dropped 7 bases and J dropped 10 bases, with 23 bases sitting between them. Germline CDR1 is LNHDA and CDR2 is SQIVND (reference sequence). This CDR3 has 15 residues. Broader study findings: A small donor pool kept down the genetic and exposure-history diversity that was represented.

The sequencing sample was made of naive CD8+ T cells sorted from blood. V and J are TRBV19 and TRBJ2-1, with D unclear. The source of this sequence is a woman aged 25 to 39 in good health. CDR3 nucleotides: TGTGCCAGTACCCCTATGGGCCTGAGGTCCAAGGAGCAGTTCTTC. This sequence encodes CASTPMGLRSKEQFF.